The 26 T cell receptor beta chains in this list originate from one sample, sequenced in a study of T cell responses to AZD1222 COVID-19 vaccine. Data came from immunoSEQ multiplex PCR; TCRdb stores just in-frame clones and leaves some out. The profile shows some 97,000 clones, about 83% of them singletons. Material: peripheral blood, obtained on day 0 of AZD1222 vaccination. These receptor sequences come from an adult in good health.

The chain couples TRBV19 to TRBJ1-5; 7 bases are a match to TRBD1. Germline lookup yields CDR1 LNHDA and CDR2 SQIVND (reference sequence). The CDR3 extends over 13 amino acids. The V gene end was trimmed by 9 bases and the J gene end by 13 bases; junction bases not matched to a gene: 15. The CDR3 nucleotides read TGTGCCAGCGGACAGGACGGTACGAAAAAGCAGCATTTT. Translated: CASGQDGTKKQHF.

In its sample, this clone was seen a few times. The chain couples TRBV6-1 to TRBJ1-2; D call uncertain. The CDR3 spans 11 residues. Trimming pared 3 bases from V and 7 bases from J, leaving 6 bases between. Germline V CDR1 and CDR2: MNHNS, SASEGT. The CDR3 protein is CASSEYSGYTF. The CDR3 coding sequence is TGTGCCAGCAGTGAGTACAGTGGCTACACCTTC.

This clone was detected only once. The same CDR3 can be traced to other DNA sequences in this sample. The V and J genes are TRBV30 and TRBJ1-5, with a tentative D call TRBD1 (5 bases). This CDR3 comprises 15 residues. The germline V and J ends were trimmed by 1 base and 4 bases, with 14 bases remaining between them. Germline V gives CDR1 GTSNPN, CDR2 SVGIG (reference sequence). The CDR3 protein is CAWSGGDSVNQPQHF. CDR3 bases: TGTGCCTGGAGTGGAGGTGACAGCGTAAATCAGCCCCAGCATTTT.

The gene calls are TRBV6-5 and TRBJ2-6, with 7 bases identical to TRBD2. J gave up 6 bases and V 6 bases, and 8 bases lay outside the gene matches. There are 15 residues in the CDR3. Germline CDR1 reads MNHEY; CDR2 reads SVGAGI. The CDR3 reads CASSRGEMVANVLTF. In nucleotides, the CDR3 is TGTGCCAGCAGCCGGGGGGAAATGGTGGCCAACGTCCTGACTTTC.

The rearrangement joins TRBV29-1 to TRBJ2-3; 10 bases align to TRBD1. J gave up 0 bases and V 4 bases, and 4 bases lay outside the gene matches. The CDR3 has 15 residues. Germline V gene sequence: CDR1 SQVTM, CDR2 ANQGSEA. Here the CDR3 reads CSVGTGGPSTDTQYF. CDR3 in DNA: TGCAGCGTTGGGACAGGGGGGCCGAGCACAGATACGCAGTATTTT.

The J gene is TRBJ2-7, the V gene TRBV7-2, with 10 nucleotides matching TRBD2. The CDR3 spans 16 residues. Trimming removed 1 base from V and 3 bases from J; junction bases left unmatched: 6. Per germline, CDR1 SGHTA and CDR2 FQGNSA. The CDR3 here is CASSLVPSSGGYEQYF. The CDR3 DNA reads TGTGCCAGCAGCTTAGTCCCCTCTAGCGGGGGCTACGAGCAGTACTTC. Complete variable domain (other parts from reference TRBV7-2 and TRBJ2-7): GAGVSQSPSNKVTEKGKDVELRCDPISGHTALYWYRQSLGQGLEFLIYFQGNSAPDKSGLPSDRFSAERTGGSVSTLTIQRTQQEDSAVYLCASSLVPSSGGYEQYFGPGTRLTVT.

The CDR3 loop is CASSLRGAGYEQYF. For the CDR3, the DNA is TGCGCCAGCAGCTTGCGCGGGGCGGGCTACGAGCAGTACTTC. The gene calls are TRBV5-1 and TRBJ2-7; the D gene is possibly TRBD2 (6 bases). Germline CDR1 SGHRS, CDR2 YFSETQ. The V end lost 1 base, the J end lost 3 bases, and 11 bases lay between the germline ends. CDR3 length equals 14 residues. The whole variable domain, remainder taken from reference TRBV5-1 and TRBJ2-7, is KAGVTQTPRYLIKTRGQQVTLSCSPISGHRSVSWYQQTPGQGLQFLFEYFSETQRNKGNFPGRFSGRQFSNSRSEMNVSTLELGDSALYLCASSLRGAGYEQYFGPGTRLTVT.

The chain joins TRBV30 to TRBJ2-7, with 11 bases fitting TRBD2. Germline V CDR1 and CDR2: GTSNPN, SVGIG (reference sequence). Trimming at V came to 0 bases and at J to 3 bases, leaving 10 bases not matched to a gene. This CDR3 region has 17 residues. The CDR3 sequence: CAWSVERTSGGVYEQYF. The CDR3 DNA follows: TGTGCCTGGAGTGTAGAAAGAACTAGCGGGGGCGTCTACGAGCAGTACTTC.

The chain links TRBV7-2 to TRBJ1-4; a possible D gene is TRBD1 (6 bases). Germline lookup yields CDR1 SGHTA and CDR2 FQGNSA. V dropped 6 bases and J dropped 8 bases, with 22 bases sitting between them. CDR3 length: 16 amino acids. The CDR3 DNA is TGTGCCAGCAGACCCGGGAGGGGGGCGTTGGGGGAAAAACTGTTTTTT. Residues: CASRPGRGALGEKLFF.

This sequence joins TRBV19 and TRBJ1-4, with D perhaps TRBD1 (5 bases). Trimming pared 9 bases from V and 1 base from J, leaving 21 bases between. CDR1 LNHDA and CDR2 SQIVND come from the germline V gene (reference sequence). The CDR3 is made up of 17 amino acids. The CDR3 nucleotides are TGTGCCAGGGCCGAAAAGAGGGGTCGGCGAACTAATGAAAAACTGTTTTTT. This sequence encodes CARAEKRGRRTNEKLFF.

The rearrangement uses TRBV10-3 and TRBJ2-5; D not certain. Trimming cost V 11 bases and J 2 bases, with 12 bases left between them. This CDR3 is built from 12 residues. Germline CDR1 ENHRY, CDR2 SYGVKD. CDR3 sequence: CAVGESQETQYF. The CDR3 DNA reads as TGTGCCGTCGGTGAGAGTCAAGAGACCCAGTACTTC.

J is TRBJ2-2 and V is TRBV5-1; D uncertain. Trimming cost V 5 bases and J 5 bases, with 10 bases left between them. This CDR3 has 13 residues. Germline lookup yields CDR1 SGHRS and CDR2 YFSETQ. This CDR3 is CASRITVTGELFF. CDR3 nucleotide sequence: TGCGCCAGCAGGATAACAGTGACCGGGGAGCTGTTTTTT.

In its sample, this clone was seen once. V is TRBV4-1 and J is TRBJ1-5; 8 bases fit TRBD1. Trimming at V came to 4 bases and at J to 7 bases, leaving 6 bases not matched to a gene. The CDR3 has 14 amino acids. Per the germline V gene, CDR1 is MGHRA and CDR2 is YSYEKL. The DNA for the CDR3 is TGCGCCAGCAGCCCTGGACAGGGCGGGCAGCCCCAGCATTTT. This translates into CASSPGQGGQPQHF.

The CDR3 region is CASSQTGEYGYTF. As DNA, the CDR3 is TGTGCCAGCAGCCAAACAGGAGAGTATGGCTACACCTTC. The chain recombines TRBV3-1 (or the pseudogene TRBV3-2) with TRBJ1-2; D may be TRBD1 (5 bases). The germline gives CDR1 LGHDT, CDR2 YNNKEL (reference sequence). This CDR3 spans 13 amino acids. Trimming removed 2 bases at V and 5 bases at J, with 9 bases between.

The CDR3, as DNA: TGTGCCAGCAGCTTAGTTACAGGGGTCGGAAACACCATATATTTT. Translating gives CASSLVTGVGNTIYF. The genes are TRBV11-2 and TRBJ1-3; 7 nucleotides align to TRBD1. CDR3 length: 15 amino acids. V was pared by 1 base and J by 4 bases, with 4 bases of the junction left unmatched. The germline V gene has CDR1 SGHAT and CDR2 FQNNGV.

This clone has just one count. The chain carries TRBV2 and TRBJ2-2; D is undetermined. V dropped 6 bases and J dropped 0 bases, with 11 bases sitting between them. The CDR3 length is 15 residues. CDR1 and CDR2 (germline): SNHLY, FYNNEI. In DNA form, the CDR3 reads TGTGCCAGCAGACCCCAAGGTTCGAACACCGGGGAGCTGTTTTTT. It specifies CASRPQGSNTGELFF.

This sequence joins TRBV5-1 and TRBJ2-2; 8 positions match TRBD2. J gave up 1 base and V 4 bases, and 6 bases lay outside the gene matches. Germline V gene lookup returns CDR1 SGHRS and CDR2 YFSETQ. This CDR3 spans 16 amino acids. CDR3 sequence: CASSHIAGRNTGELFF. For the CDR3, the DNA is TGCGCCAGCAGCCACATAGCGGGGAGGAACACCGGGGAGCTGTTTTTT.

The rearrangement uses TRBV5-4 and TRBJ2-4; the match to TRBD2 covers 7 bases. There are 16 residues in the CDR3. V dropped 4 bases and J dropped 4; count of bases not matched to a gene: 11. The germline V gene encodes CDR1 SGHNT and CDR2 YYREEE (reference sequence). The CDR3 DNA reads TGTGCCAGCAGCCCGGGGGGTCAGTTGGGGAAAAACATTCAGTACTTC. As protein: CASSPGGQLGKNIQYF.

The rearrangement uses TRBV19 and TRBJ1-1; 10 bases align to TRBD1. Germline V CDR1 and CDR2: LNHDA, SQIVND (reference sequence). Germline trimming cut 5 bases from V and 5 bases from J; bases unmatched to any gene: 5. This CDR3 is built from 14 residues. This CDR3 is CASSFDRGRTEAFF. The CDR3 region has the DNA TGTGCCAGTAGTTTCGACAGGGGGCGGACTGAAGCTTTCTTT. Complete variable domain (other parts from reference TRBV19 and TRBJ1-1): DGGITQSPKYLFRKEGQNVTLSCEQNLNHDAMYWYRQDPGQGLRLIYYSQIVNDFQKGDIAEGYSVSREKKESFPLTVTSAQKNPTAFYLCASSFDRGRTEAFFGQGTRLTVV.

The chain links TRBV6-5 to TRBJ2-7; D remains ambiguous. With 7 bases removed from V and 4 bases from J, the gap between germline ends came to 8 bases. This CDR3 contains 11 residues. Germline CDR1 and CDR2: MNHEY and SVGAGI. DNA of the CDR3: TGTGCCAGCACCCATCTTTACGAGCAGTACTTC. Protein: CASTHLYEQYF.

V gene TRBV18 combines with J gene TRBJ1-1; D possibly corresponds to TRBD1 (5 bases). The CDR3 spans 16 residues. Deletions cut 2 bases from V and 0 bases from J, with 13 bases between. CDR1 and CDR2 (germline): KGHSH, LQKENI. The CDR3 reads CASSPTEQVMNTEAFF. The CDR3 DNA sequence: TGTGCCAGCTCACCAACCGAACAGGTTATGAACACTGAAGCTTTCTTT.

The V gene is TRBV10-3, the J gene TRBJ1-2; D uncertain. The V and J ends lost 0 bases and 8 bases respectively, with 4 bases between them. The CDR3 runs 11 residues. CDR1 is ENHRY and CDR2 is SYGVKD in the germline V gene. The CDR3 spells CAISESSGYTF. CDR3 sequence (DNA): TGTGCCATCAGTGAGTCGAGCGGCTACACCTTC.

In this sample, this clone turned up once. V and J are TRBV6-5 and TRBJ2-7, with D hard to call. Trimming took 6 bases from V and 5 from J, leaving 8 bases between them. The V gene's germline CDR1 is MNHEY and CDR2 SVGAGI. The CDR3 contains 11 residues. This CDR3 is CASRAGHEQYF. CDR3 sequence (DNA): TGTGCCAGCAGAGCCGGGCACGAGCAGTACTTC.

This clone appeared once. The chain links TRBV10-3 to TRBJ1-2; D is perhaps TRBD1 (6 bases). CDR1 and CDR2 (germline): ENHRY, SYGVKD. This CDR3 region has 13 residues. V was pared by 6 bases and J by 4 bases, with 12 bases between. The CDR3 here is CAISPQGSYGYTF. In nucleotides, the CDR3 is TGTGCCATCAGCCCACAGGGAAGCTATGGCTACACCTTC.

CDR3 in amino acids: CASSPNQGYGYTF. CDR3 DNA: TGTGCCAGCTCACCGAATCAAGGCTATGGCTACACCTTC. This chain joins TRBV18 and TRBJ1-2; D unresolved. Trimming took off 3 bases at V and 4 bases at J, with 9 bases between the two ends. This CDR3 is built from 13 residues. Germline loops: CDR1 KGHSH, CDR2 LQKENI.

The chain couples TRBV7-8 to TRBJ2-3, with TRBD1 matching 9 bases. The CDR3 is 16 residues long. CDR1 is SGHVS, CDR2 FQNEAQ, per germline. Trimming removed 5 bases from V and 4 bases from J; junction bases left unmatched: 10. Written as DNA, the CDR3 is TGTGCCAGCAGCCCGAGCTTGGGACAGGGATCAGATACGCAGTATTTT. This translates into CASSPSLGQGSDTQYF.